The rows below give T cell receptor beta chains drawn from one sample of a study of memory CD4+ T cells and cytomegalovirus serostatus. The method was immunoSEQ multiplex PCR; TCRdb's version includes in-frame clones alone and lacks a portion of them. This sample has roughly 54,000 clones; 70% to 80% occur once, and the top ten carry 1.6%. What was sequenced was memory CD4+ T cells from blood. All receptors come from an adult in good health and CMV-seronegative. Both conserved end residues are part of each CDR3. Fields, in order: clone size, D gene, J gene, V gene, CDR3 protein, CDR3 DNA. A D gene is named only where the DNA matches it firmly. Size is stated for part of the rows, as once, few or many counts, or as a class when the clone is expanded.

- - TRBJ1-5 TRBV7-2 CASSPTRGWSQPQHF TGTGCCAGCAGCCCGACGCGGGGTTGGAGTCAGCCCCAGCATTTT
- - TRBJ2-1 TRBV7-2 CASSGVGRSYNEQFF TGTGCCAGCAGCGGGGTAGGGCGGTCCTACAATGAGCAGTTCTTC
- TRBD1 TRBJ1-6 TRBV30 CAWTLKTGVVSSPLHF TGTGCCTGGACCCTTAAGACAGGGGTAGTAAGCTCACCCCTCCACTTT
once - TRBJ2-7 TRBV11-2 CASSLVLTGPPYEQYF TGTGCCAGCAGCTTAGTTCTTACAGGCCCTCCCTACGAGCAGTACTTC
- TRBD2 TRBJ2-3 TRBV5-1 CASSLGASGSTDTQYF TGCGCCAGCAGCTTGGGGGCTAGCGGGAGCACAGATACGCAGTATTTT
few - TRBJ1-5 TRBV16 CASSQMSGGNQPQHF TGTGCCAGCAGCCAGATGAGTGGAGGGAATCAGCCCCAGCATTTT
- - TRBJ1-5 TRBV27 CASSREYSNQPQHF TGTGCCAGCAGCCGGGAGTATAGCAATCAGCCCCAGCATTTT
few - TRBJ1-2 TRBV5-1 CASSGGMNYGYTF TGCGCCAGCAGCGGAGGGATGAACTATGGCTACACCTTC
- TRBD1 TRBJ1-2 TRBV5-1 CASRQDRERFRGYTF TGCGCCAGCAGACAGGACAGGGAAAGGTTCCGGGGCTACACCTTC
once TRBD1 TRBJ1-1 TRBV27 CASSFLTGAGTEAFF TGTGCCAGCAGTTTCCTGACAGGGGCGGGAACTGAAGCTTTCTTT
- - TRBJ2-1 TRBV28 CASSSAGPSYNEQFF TGTGCCAGCAGTTCGGCAGGGCCCTCCTACAATGAGCAGTTCTTC
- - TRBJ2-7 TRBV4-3 CASSQDNHYEQYF TGCGCCAGCAGCCAAGATAACCACTACGAGCAGTACTTC
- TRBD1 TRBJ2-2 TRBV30 CAWTDRGGGELFF TGTGCCTGGACCGACAGGGGCGGCGGGGAGCTGTTTTTT
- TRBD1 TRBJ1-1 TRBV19 CASSYRGQGGIGDVNAFF TGTGCCAGTAGTTACCGGGGACAGGGAGGGATAGGAGATGTGAATGCTTTCTTT
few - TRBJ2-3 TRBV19 CASRLSGDTQYF TGTGCCAGTAGGCTATCTGGAGATACGCAGTATTTT
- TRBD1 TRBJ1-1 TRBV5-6 CASSPFIGTAMNTEAFF TGTGCCAGCAGCCCGTTTATCGGGACAGCGATGAACACTGAAGCTTTCTTT
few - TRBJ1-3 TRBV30 CAWSVLSIGGSLQNTIYF TGTGCCTGGAGTGTCTTAAGTATCGGGGGATCGCTCCAAAACACCATATATTTT
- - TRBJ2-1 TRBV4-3 CASSQDSGLGRNNEQFF TGCGCCAGCAGCCAAGACAGCGGGTTAGGGCGAAACAATGAGCAGTTCTTC
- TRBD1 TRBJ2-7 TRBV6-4 CATSPGQGVEQYF TGTGCCACCTCTCCGGGACAGGGAGTAGAGCAGTACTTC
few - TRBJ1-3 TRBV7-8 CASSLVGSVSGNTIYF TGTGCCAGCAGCTTAGTGGGTTCGGTCTCTGGAAACACCATATATTTT
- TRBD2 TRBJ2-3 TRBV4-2 CASSRSRSGGGMADTQYF TGTGCCAGCAGCAGAAGCAGGAGCGGGGGAGGAATGGCAGATACGCAGTATTTT
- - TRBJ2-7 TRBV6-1 CASSDPPAYEQYF TGTGCCAGCAGTGACCCACCAGCCTACGAGCAGTACTTC
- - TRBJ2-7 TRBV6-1 CASSETDGYEQYF TGTGCCAGCAGCGAGACAGACGGGTACGAGCAGTACTTC
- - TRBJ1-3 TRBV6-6 CASSYTDSGNTIYF TGTGCCAGCAGTTATACGGACTCTGGAAACACCATATATTTT
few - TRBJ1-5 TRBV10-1 CASSVGDQPQHF TGCGCCAGCAGTGTTGGCGATCAGCCCCAGCATTTT
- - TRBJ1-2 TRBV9 CASSEGPWDGYTF TGTGCCAGCAGCGAGGGACCCTGGGATGGCTACACCTTC
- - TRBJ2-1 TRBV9 CASSVTGHHGYNEQFF TGTGCCAGCAGCGTAACAGGGCATCACGGGTACAATGAGCAGTTCTTC
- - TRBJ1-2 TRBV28 CASSTLHGYTF TGTGCCAGCAGTACCCTCCATGGCTACACCTTC
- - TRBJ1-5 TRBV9 CASSTQGGKEPQHF TGTGCCAGCAGCACCCAAGGGGGTAAAGAGCCCCAGCATTTT
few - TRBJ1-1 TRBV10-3 CAISESGIRGTEAFF TGTGCCATCAGTGAGTCTGGGATCCGGGGGACTGAAGCTTTCTTT
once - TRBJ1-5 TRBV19 CASSPRQPNQPQHF TGTGCCAGTAGTCCGAGACAGCCCAATCAGCCCCAGCATTTT
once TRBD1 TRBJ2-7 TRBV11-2 CASSLWTGERYF TGTGCCAGCAGCTTATGGACAGGGGAGCGGTACTTC
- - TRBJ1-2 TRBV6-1 CASSEASRGGYGYTF TGTGCCAGCAGTGAAGCAAGCAGGGGCGGCTATGGCTACACCTTC
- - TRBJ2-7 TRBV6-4 CASSDYGDF TGTGCCAGCAGTGACTATGGGGACTTC
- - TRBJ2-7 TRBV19 CASSKVGDSYEQYF TGTGCCAGTAGTAAAGTCGGGGATTCCTACGAGCAGTACTTC
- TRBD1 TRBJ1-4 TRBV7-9 CASSAYGQGSANEKLFF TGTGCCAGCAGCGCGTATGGACAGGGTTCAGCTAATGAAAAACTGTTTTTT
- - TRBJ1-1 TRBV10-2 CASSLGLRRDTEAFF TGCGCCAGCAGTTTAGGGCTGAGGAGGGACACTGAAGCTTTCTTT
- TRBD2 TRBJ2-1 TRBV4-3 CASSRGLAGTEAYNEQFF TGCGCCAGCAGCCGGGGACTAGCGGGAACTGAAGCCTACAATGAGCAGTTCTTC
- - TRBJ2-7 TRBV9 CASSSSPNYEQYF TGTGCCAGCAGCTCTAGCCCGAACTACGAGCAGTACTTC
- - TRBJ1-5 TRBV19 CASSFDSFNQPQHF TGTGCCAGTAGTTTCGACAGTTTCAATCAGCCCCAGCATTTT
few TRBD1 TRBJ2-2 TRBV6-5 CASSTTGGGELFF TGTGCCAGCAGTACCACAGGGGGCGGGGAGCTGTTTTTT
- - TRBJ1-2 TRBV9 CASSPHALLGYGYTF TGTGCCAGCAGCCCCCACGCATTACTTGGCTATGGCTACACCTTC
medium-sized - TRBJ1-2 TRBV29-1 CSVSLTANYGYTF TGCAGCGTTAGTCTGACCGCGAACTATGGCTACACCTTC
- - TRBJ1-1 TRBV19 CASIIRRGDTEAFF TGTGCCAGTATTATAAGGAGGGGGGACACTGAAGCTTTCTTT
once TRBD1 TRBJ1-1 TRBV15 CATSRESTGVGTEAFF TGTGCCACCAGCAGAGAATCAACAGGGGTTGGAACTGAAGCTTTCTTT
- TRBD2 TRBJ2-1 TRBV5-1 CASRVSGRATRWNEQFF TGCGCAAGTCGAGTTAGCGGGAGGGCCACCAGGTGGAATGAGCAGTTCTTC
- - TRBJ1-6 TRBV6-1 CASSEIRGQTSNSPLHF TGTGCCAGCAGTGAAATCCGAGGACAGACCTCTAATTCACCCCTCCACTTT
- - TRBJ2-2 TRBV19 CASRTWPPNTGELFF TGTGCCAGTAGGACGTGGCCCCCGAACACCGGGGAGCTGTTTTTT
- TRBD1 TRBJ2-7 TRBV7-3 CASSLTRTGGYEQYF TGTGCCAGCAGCTTAACACGGACAGGGGGTTACGAGCAGTACTTC
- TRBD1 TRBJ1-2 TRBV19 CASSIRPGQGAVGYTF TGTGCCAGTAGTATAAGACCGGGACAGGGGGCCGTTGGCTACACCTTC
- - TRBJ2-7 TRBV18 CASSPRKETQYF TGTGCCAGCTCACCACGGAAGGAAACCCAGTACTTC
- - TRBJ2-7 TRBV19 CASSIGGYEQYF TGTGCCAGTAGTATAGGCGGCTACGAGCAGTACTTC
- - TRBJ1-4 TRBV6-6 CASSRGDEKLFF TGTGCCAGCTCCCGGGGGGATGAAAAACTGTTTTTT